The 29 T cell receptor beta chains in this list originate from one sample, sequenced in a study of identical twins. TCRdb re-called the 5' RACE reads through MiXCR, storing one row per CDR3 protein. This table holds about 530,000 distinct CDR3 sequences, around 24% found once. These data were likewise used in another study, on yellow fever vaccine responses in identical twins.

Sequencing was carried out using CD4+ T cells sorted from blood. These receptors came from a woman younger than 30 in good health.

A few counts support this clonotype. The chain combines TRBV11-3 with TRBJ1-1; unclear D gene. This CDR3 has 12 residues. Trimming cost V 5 bases and J 6 bases, with 10 bases left between them. Germline V gene sequence: CDR1 SGHNT, CDR2 YENEEA. CDR3 in DNA: TGTGCCAGCAGCCGCCGGCGGGCTGAAGCTTTCTTT. It codes for CASSRRRAEAFF.

The chain links TRBV4-2 to TRBJ2-1; 12 bases are a match to TRBD1. The germline CDR1 and CDR2 sequences are LGHNA and YNFKEQ. The V gene end was trimmed by 1 base and the J gene end by 7 bases; junction bases not matched to a gene: 11. This CDR3 comprises 18 residues. The chain's CDR3 is CASSQVSTGTGGRNEQFF. CDR3 nucleotide sequence: TGTGCCAGCAGCCAAGTGTCCACCGGGACAGGGGGCCGGAATGAGCAGTTCTTC.

V usage is TRBV20-1 and J usage is TRBJ2-6; D is uncertain. CDR1 DFQATT and CDR2 SNEGSKA come from the germline V gene (reference sequence). This CDR3 contains 15 residues. The ends were cut back, 5 bases at V and 0 bases at J, with 11 bases in the middle. As DNA, the CDR3 is TGCAGTGCTCTAACAGCCGGCTCTGGGGCCAACGTCCTGACTTTC. This sequence encodes CSALTAGSGANVLTF.

The chain links TRBV7-7 to TRBJ2-6; D remains ambiguous. Germline V CDR1 and CDR2: SSHAT, FNYEAQ (reference sequence). This CDR3 comprises 15 residues. V lost 5 bases, J lost 3 bases, and 11 bases lay in between. The CDR3 DNA reads TGTGCCAGCAGCCTCCAGACTGGTGGGGCCAACGTCCTGACTTTC. Its protein is CASSLQTGGANVLTF.

This clonotype was detected a few times. This chain links TRBV11-2 with TRBJ2-3, with D uncertain. V was pared by 5 bases and J by 0 bases, with 9 bases between. The CDR3 covers 14 residues. Germline CDR1 SGHAT, CDR2 FQNNGV. The CDR3 nucleotides are TGTGCCAGCAGCCGGGTTACTAGCACAGATACGCAGTATTTT. It yields the protein CASSRVTSTDTQYF.

The V call is TRBV15, the J call TRBJ1-6; 9 bases align to TRBD1. Germline V gene data show CDR1 as LNHNV and CDR2 as YYDKDF (reference sequence). This CDR3 contains 17 residues. V trimming: 3 bases; J trimming: 6 bases; junction bases outside the gene matches: 9. The chain's CDR3 is CATSRAKGTGINSPLHF. In nucleotides, the CDR3 is TGTGCCACCAGCAGGGCGAAAGGGACAGGGATTAATTCACCCCTCCACTTT.

This clonotype was seen only a few times. The chain carries TRBV7-9 and TRBJ1-4; 7 bases agree with TRBD1. This CDR3 contains 15 residues. V lost 5 bases, J lost 0 bases, and 3 bases stayed unmatched. The germline gives CDR1 SEHNR, CDR2 FQNEAQ (reference sequence). CDR3 DNA sequence: TGTGCCAGCAGCCCAGGGGGAGCAACTAATGAAAAACTGTTTTTT. This codes for CASSPGGATNEKLFF.

This clonotype occurred a few times. J is TRBJ2-1 and V is TRBV5-1; D perhaps matches TRBD1 (6 bases). Trimming left V 0 bases short and J 5 bases short, with 12 bases between. This CDR3 has 15 residues. Germline assignment: CDR1 SGHRS and CDR2 YFSETQ. The CDR3 DNA reads as TGCGCCAGCAGCTTGGGGACACAGGGCCACAATGAGCAGTTCTTC. Its translation is CASSLGTQGHNEQFF.

The V gene is TRBV12-3 or TRBV12-4, the J gene TRBJ2-5; 7 positions agree with TRBD2. V lost 3 bases, J lost 4 bases, and 14 bases stayed unmatched. The CDR3 is 17 residues long. The CDR3 nucleotides are TGTGCCAGCAGTTTCGGGTTGGGCGGGAGAGCGAGAGAGACCCAGTACTTC. Protein product: CASSFGLGGRARETQYF.

This clonotype appeared a few times. The CDR3 bases are TGTGCCTCCGGGAAGTTTTACAATGAGCAGTTCTTC. Amino acids: CASGKFYNEQFF. The V gene is TRBV11-2, the J gene TRBJ2-1, with a weak D call TRBD2 (5 bases). The germline CDR1 and CDR2 sequences are SGHAT and FQNNGV. Trimming left V 11 bases short and J 4 bases short, with 12 bases between. The CDR3 length is 12 residues.

This clonotype came up a few times. The rearrangement uses TRBV12-3 or TRBV12-4 and TRBJ1-5; D is possibly TRBD1 (6 bases). Trimming took 0 bases from V and 6 from J, leaving 9 bases between them. The CDR3 loop spans 14 amino acids. Here the CDR3 reads CASSLAEQGQPQHF. DNA of the CDR3: TGTGCCAGCAGTTTAGCCGAACAGGGTCAGCCCCAGCATTTT.

The genes are TRBV5-1 and TRBJ2-5; D is unclear. Germline values: CDR1 SGHRS, CDR2 YFSETQ. This CDR3 is built from 15 residues. The germline V and J ends were trimmed by 0 bases and 3 bases, with 12 bases remaining between them. DNA of the CDR3: TGCGCCAGCAGCTTGGACAGTTTACCAGAAGAGACCCAGTACTTC. Protein: CASSLDSLPEETQYF.

The sample holds a few counts of this clonotype. This chain uses TRBV27 with TRBJ2-1; D gene ambiguous. This CDR3 region has 13 residues. The V end lost 5 bases, the J end lost 8 bases, and 13 bases lay between the germline ends. The germline V gene has CDR1 MNHEY and CDR2 SMNVEV (reference sequence). The CDR3 DNA sequence: TGTGCCAGCAGTGCGACCCCCGGGCATGAGCAGTTCTTC. Protein product: CASSATPGHEQFF.

This clonotype came up a few times. This rearrangement joins TRBV24-1 to TRBJ1-5; D remains ambiguous. The CDR3 sequence is 12 residues long. Germline V gene data show CDR1 as KGHDR and CDR2 as SFDVKD. Trimming pared 4 bases from V and 9 bases from J, leaving 9 bases between. The CDR3 is CATSDPRGPQHF. The DNA of the CDR3 is TGTGCCACCAGTGACCCCCGCGGGCCCCAGCATTTT.

The rearrangement uses TRBV10-3 and TRBJ1-4; D is possibly TRBD1 (5 bases). The V gene lost 0 bases and the J gene lost 5 bases, with 13 bases spanning the gap. The CDR3 contains 16 residues. CDR1 and CDR2 from the germline V gene are ENHRY and SYGVKD. The DNA of the CDR3 is TGTGCCATCAGTGAGTCATTTGGGGGAAAGAATGAAAAACTGTTTTTT. It specifies CAISESFGGKNEKLFF.

The sample holds a few counts of this clonotype. The chain combines TRBV29-1 with TRBJ2-3; TRBD2 agrees at 10 bases. This CDR3 has 16 residues. The junction had 12 bases not matched to a gene; V was cut back by 6 bases and J by 3 bases. Per germline, CDR1 SQVTM and CDR2 ANQGSEA. The CDR3, as DNA: TGCAGCGTGGGGACCCCTAGCGGGGGTACGACAGATACGCAGTATTTT. Amino acid sequence: CSVGTPSGGTTDTQYF.

The table lists this clonotype with a few counts. The DNA for the CDR3 is TGTGCCAGCAGTTCTCGGAACTCTGGGGCCAACGTCCTGACTTTC. Amino acid sequence: CASSSRNSGANVLTF. The chain joins TRBV27 to TRBJ2-6, with D unclear. The CDR3 consists of 15 residues. CDR1 MNHEY and CDR2 SMNVEV come from the germline V gene (reference sequence). V lost 4 bases, J lost 0 bases, and 7 bases lay in between.

The chain uses TRBV5-1 and TRBJ1-6; possibly TRBD1 for D (5 bases). Trimming stripped 2 bases from V and 9 bases from J, with 9 bases between. The CDR3 runs 13 residues. CDR1 and CDR2 (germline): SGHRS, YFSETQ. The CDR3 loop reads CASSFPGSSPLHF. DNA of the CDR3: TGCGCCAGCAGCTTCCCAGGGAGTTCACCCCTCCACTTT.

The table lists this clonotype with a few counts. This chain links TRBV28 with TRBJ2-1, with D perhaps TRBD2 (6 bases). V gave up 2 bases and J gave up 5 bases, with 13 bases separating them. CDR1 is MDHEN and CDR2 is SYDVKM in the germline V gene. This CDR3 has 15 amino acids. The CDR3 loop reads CASSLITGGHNEQFF. CDR3 nucleotide sequence: TGTGCCAGCAGTTTAATCACCGGGGGACACAATGAGCAGTTCTTC.

This chain connects TRBV5-1 to TRBJ2-5; D may correspond to TRBD1 or TRBD2 (5 bases each). Germline CDR1 is SGHRS and CDR2 is YFSETQ. This CDR3 comprises 15 residues. Between the trimmed V and J ends, which lost 2 bases and 5 bases, there was a span of 16 bases. This CDR3 reads CASSLDGQGEETQYF. The CDR3, as DNA: TGCGCCAGCAGCTTAGACGGGCAGGGAGAGGAGACCCAGTACTTC.

Ten or more counts support this clonotype. The chain employs TRBV6-5 and TRBJ2-5; TRBD2 matches at 10 bases. The V and J ends lost 2 bases and 3 bases, in that order; junction bases with no gene match: 0. This CDR3 has 14 residues. Germline loops: CDR1 MNHEY, CDR2 SVGAGI. DNA for the CDR3: TGTGCCAGCAGTTACCTAGCGGGGGAAGAGACCCAGTACTTC. The encoded protein is CASSYLAGEETQYF.

The rearrangement uses TRBV28 and TRBJ2-2, with no clear D. The CDR3 contains 15 residues. The ends were cut back, 8 bases at V and 5 bases at J, with 18 bases in the middle. CDR1 is MDHEN, CDR2 SYDVKM, per germline. The DNA for the CDR3 is TGTGCCAGCCCTTTGGAAACTACTCAAACCGGGGAGCTGTTTTTT. It is translated as CASPLETTQTGELFF.

The rearrangement joins TRBV20-1 to TRBJ1-3; D not resolved. V gave up 1 base and J gave up 8 bases, with 3 bases separating them. This CDR3 region has 10 residues. Germline V CDR1 and CDR2: DFQATT, SNEGSKA (reference sequence). CDR3 in amino acids: CSARADTIYF. For the CDR3, the DNA is TGCAGTGCTAGAGCGGACACCATATATTTT.

This chain joins TRBV28 and TRBJ2-1; weak D call: TRBD1 (5 bases). The germline V gene encodes CDR1 MDHEN and CDR2 SYDVKM. Trimming shortened V by 2 bases and J by 9 bases, and 17 bases separated the two germline ends. The CDR3 contains 15 residues. CDR3 amino acids: CASSLVGEGVGEQFF. The CDR3 DNA follows: TGTGCCAGCAGTTTAGTTGGGGAAGGGGTCGGTGAGCAGTTCTTC.

At least ten counts were recorded for this clonotype. J is TRBJ1-5 and V is TRBV14; TRBD1 matches 8 bases. The length of the CDR3 is 16 residues. In germline, CDR1 is SGHDN, CDR2 FVKESK. The ends lost 2 bases at V and 1 base at J; junction bases unmatched: 4. As DNA, the CDR3 is TGTGCCAGCAGCCAACCGGACAGGGACAGCAATCAGCCCCAGCATTTT. Translating it yields CASSQPDRDSNQPQHF.

The V and J genes are TRBV6-1 and TRBJ2-3; 13 bases match TRBD2. CDR1 is MNHNS and CDR2 is SASEGT in the germline V gene. The CDR3 has 16 residues. Germline trimming cut 6 bases from V and 0 bases from J; bases unmatched to any gene: 3. CDR3 protein: CASRGLAGISTDTQYF. CDR3 DNA sequence: TGTGCCAGCAGGGGACTAGCGGGGATTAGCACAGATACGCAGTATTTT.

In its sample, this clonotype was seen a few times. The chain carries TRBV28 and TRBJ2-7; D is unresolved. Germline-derived CDR1 and CDR2 are MDHEN and SYDVKM. V was clipped by 5 bases and J by 6 bases, with 11 bases between them. The CDR3 length is 12 residues. The CDR3 coding sequence is TGTGCCAGCAGTCCTGGAGTAGGCGAGCAGTACTTC. Its protein product is CASSPGVGEQYF.

The rearrangement joins TRBV29-1 to TRBJ2-5, with D tentatively TRBD1 (6 bases). Per germline, CDR1 SQVTM and CDR2 ANQGSEA. The CDR3 is 13 amino acids. With 3 bases removed from V and 0 bases from J, the gap between germline ends came to 8 bases. The CDR3 DNA is TGCAGCGTTGATCGGACAGACCAAGAGACCCAGTACTTC. Its protein is CSVDRTDQETQYF.

This clonotype was found a few times. V is TRBV12-3 or TRBV12-4 and J is TRBJ2-2; D is perhaps TRBD1 (7 bases). V lost 6 bases and J 6 bases, leaving 17 bases between the germline ends. CDR3 size: 15 residues. CDR3 region: CASRGGQTTPGELFF. The CDR3 DNA reads TGTGCCAGCAGGGGGGGACAGACCACCCCCGGGGAGCTGTTTTTT.